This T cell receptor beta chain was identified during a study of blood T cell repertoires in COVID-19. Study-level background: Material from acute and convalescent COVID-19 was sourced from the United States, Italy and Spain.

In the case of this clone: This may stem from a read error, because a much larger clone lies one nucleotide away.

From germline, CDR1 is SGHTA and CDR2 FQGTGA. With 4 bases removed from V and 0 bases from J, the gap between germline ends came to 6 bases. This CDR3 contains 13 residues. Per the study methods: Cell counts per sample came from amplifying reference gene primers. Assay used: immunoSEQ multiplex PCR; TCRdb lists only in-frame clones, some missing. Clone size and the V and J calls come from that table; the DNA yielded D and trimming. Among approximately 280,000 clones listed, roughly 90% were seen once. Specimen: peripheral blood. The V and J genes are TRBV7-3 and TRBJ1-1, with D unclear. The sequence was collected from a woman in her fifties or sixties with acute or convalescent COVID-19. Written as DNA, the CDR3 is TGTGCCAGCAGCTCCGGGGTGAACACTGAAGCTTTCTTT. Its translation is CASSSGVNTEAFF.